One T cell receptor (beta chain) is described in this entry. It lacks a known antigen. No qualities accompany the bases; no much larger clone lies one base away. The data stem from a study of chemoradiotherapy in HPV16-positive cancers (dated by TCRdb to about 2022). For the study in its entirety: Using functional T-cell assays on cells from two HPV16-positive patients, the researchers defined candidate HPV-specific T-cell clones and common TCR motifs. Whether T-cell immunity against the HPV oncoproteins E6 and E7 changes during chemoradiotherapy and whether survival is affected by this immunity were examined in the study. The candidate HPV-specific TCRs and motifs were then tracked in TCR repertoires from more than 85 patients with HPV-related cancers.

Repertoires were sampled repeatedly over the course of chemoradiotherapy, so clonal expansion could be followed in the tumor microenvironment. The study at large found these results: Only a couple of HPV16-positive patients were used to derive the functional definition of HPV-specific T cells, and the survival association was reported for HPV16-positive patients. In HPV16-positive patients, expansion of HPV-responsive T cells during chemoradiotherapy was associated with improved recurrence-free survival. Expansion of candidate HPV-specific clones and E7-related TCR motifs was observed in the tumor microenvironment during treatment, whereas no such expansion was observed for non-HPV-specific T cells.

The library was produced with the immunoSEQ multiplex PCR assay. TCRdb's version of the immuneACCESS table is confined to in-frame rearrangements and falls short of the full clone set. An unresolved V gene accounts for under half of the shortfall where checked; the remainder is of unknown origin. The sample records 20,000 to 25,000 clones, around nine tenths of which are singletons. The ten largest clones take up approximately 5.8% of the sample. Specimen: blood, collected from a patient who underwent chemoradiotherapy. The origin of this receptor is a human donor with HPV-associated anogenital cancer.

The nucleotide sequence reads TGTGCCAGCAGCTTAGATCGGACAGGGTCACCCCTCCACTTT. This sequence encodes CASSLDRTGSPLHF. The V and J genes are TRBV11-2 and TRBJ1-6; the central 8 bases match TRBD1. From cysteine to phenylalanine, the CDR3 is 14 amino acids long. Of all the DNA, just the CDR3 is kept, 42 bases in frame from base 1. Sequences SGHAT (CDR1) and FQNNGV (CDR2) are obtained from the germline V gene. V is trimmed back by 0 bases and J by 10 bases, and the junction contains 2 bases that no gene match accounts for.